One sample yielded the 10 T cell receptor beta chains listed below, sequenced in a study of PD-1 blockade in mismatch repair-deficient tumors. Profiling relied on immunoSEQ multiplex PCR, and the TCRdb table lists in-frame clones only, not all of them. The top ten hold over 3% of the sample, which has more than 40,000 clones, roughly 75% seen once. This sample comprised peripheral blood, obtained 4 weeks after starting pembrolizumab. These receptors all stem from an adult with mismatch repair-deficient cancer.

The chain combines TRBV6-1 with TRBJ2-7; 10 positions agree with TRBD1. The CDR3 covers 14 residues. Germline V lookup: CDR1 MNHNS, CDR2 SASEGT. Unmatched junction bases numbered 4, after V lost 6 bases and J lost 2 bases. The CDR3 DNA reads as TGTGCCAGCAGGTGGGACAGGGGACCCTACGAGCAGTACTTC. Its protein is CASRWDRGPYEQYF.

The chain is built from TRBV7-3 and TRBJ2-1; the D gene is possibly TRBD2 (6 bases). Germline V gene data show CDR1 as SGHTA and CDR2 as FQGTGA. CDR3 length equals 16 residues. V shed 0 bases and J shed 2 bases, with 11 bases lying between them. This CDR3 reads CASSLTPGTAYNEQFF. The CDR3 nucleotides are TGTGCCAGCAGCTTAACCCCCGGGACTGCCTACAATGAGCAGTTCTTC.

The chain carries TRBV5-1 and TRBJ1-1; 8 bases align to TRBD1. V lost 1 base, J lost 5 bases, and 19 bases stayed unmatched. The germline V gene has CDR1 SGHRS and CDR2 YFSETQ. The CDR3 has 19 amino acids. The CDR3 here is CASSLLMTDFWTGQTEAFF. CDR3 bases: TGCGCCAGCAGCTTGCTGATGACCGATTTTTGGACAGGGCAGACTGAAGCTTTCTTT.

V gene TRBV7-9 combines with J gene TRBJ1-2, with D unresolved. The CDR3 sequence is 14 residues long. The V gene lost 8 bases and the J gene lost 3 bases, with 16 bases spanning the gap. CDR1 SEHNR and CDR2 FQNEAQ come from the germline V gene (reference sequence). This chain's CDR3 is CASDGGGKYYGYTF. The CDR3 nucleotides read TGTGCCAGCGACGGCGGCGGGAAATACTATGGCTACACCTTC.

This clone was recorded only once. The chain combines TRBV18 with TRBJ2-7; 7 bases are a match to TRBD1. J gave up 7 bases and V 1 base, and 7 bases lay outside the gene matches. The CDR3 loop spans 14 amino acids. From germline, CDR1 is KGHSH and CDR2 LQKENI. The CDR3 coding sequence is TGTGCCAGCTCACCACGACAGGGATTTAGGGAGCAGTACTTC. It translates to CASSPRQGFREQYF.

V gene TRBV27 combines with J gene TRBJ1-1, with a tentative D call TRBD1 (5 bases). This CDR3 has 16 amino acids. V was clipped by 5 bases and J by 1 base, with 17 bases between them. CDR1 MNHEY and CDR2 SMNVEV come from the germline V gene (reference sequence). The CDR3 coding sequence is TGTGCCAGCAGTCCACACCGGGACTTCCAGAACACTGAAGCTTTCTTT. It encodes CASSPHRDFQNTEAFF.

CDR3 sequence: CASSLIRSELGNTIYF. Here the CDR3 DNA reads TGTGCCAGCAGCTTAATTCGGTCGGAGCTCGGAAACACCATATATTTT. The V call is TRBV7-9, the J call TRBJ1-3; D is uncertain. The CDR3 runs to 16 residues. The V gene's germline CDR1 is SEHNR and CDR2 FQNEAQ (reference sequence). The V end lost 2 bases, the J end lost 4 bases, and 15 bases lay between the germline ends. The entire variable domain, with the rest obtained from reference TRBV7-9 and TRBJ1-3, is as follows: DTGVSQNPRHKITKRGQNVTFRCDPISEHNRLYWYRQTLGQGPEFLTYFQNEAQLEKSRLLSDRFSAERPKGSFSTLEIQRTEQGDSAMYLCASSLIRSELGNTIYFGEGSWLTVV.

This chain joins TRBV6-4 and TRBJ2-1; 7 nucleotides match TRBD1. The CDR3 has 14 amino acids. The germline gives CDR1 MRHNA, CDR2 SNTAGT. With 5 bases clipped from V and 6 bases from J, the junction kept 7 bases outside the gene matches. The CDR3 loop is CASSSGGEINEQFF. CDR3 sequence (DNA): TGTGCCAGCAGTTCAGGGGGTGAGATCAATGAGCAGTTCTTC.

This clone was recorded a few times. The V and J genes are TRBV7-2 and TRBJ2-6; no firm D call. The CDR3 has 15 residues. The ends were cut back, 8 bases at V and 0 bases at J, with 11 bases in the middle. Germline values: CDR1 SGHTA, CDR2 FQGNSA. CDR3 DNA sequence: TGTGCCAGCCAGAGACCAAGCTCTGGGGCCAACGTCCTGACTTTC. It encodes CASQRPSSGANVLTF. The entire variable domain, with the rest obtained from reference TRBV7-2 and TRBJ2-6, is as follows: GAGVSQSPSNKVTEKGKDVELRCDPISGHTALYWYRQSLGQGLEFLIYFQGNSAPDKSGLPSDRFSAERTGGSVSTLTIQRTQQEDSAVYLCASQRPSSGANVLTFGAGSRLTVL.

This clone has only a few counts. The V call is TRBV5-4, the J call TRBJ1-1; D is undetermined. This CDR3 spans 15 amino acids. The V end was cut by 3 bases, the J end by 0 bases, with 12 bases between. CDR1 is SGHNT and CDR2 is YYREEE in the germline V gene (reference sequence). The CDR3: CASSSTYSLNTEAFF. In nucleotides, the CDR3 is TGTGCCAGCAGCTCGACGTACAGCTTGAACACTGAAGCTTTCTTT.